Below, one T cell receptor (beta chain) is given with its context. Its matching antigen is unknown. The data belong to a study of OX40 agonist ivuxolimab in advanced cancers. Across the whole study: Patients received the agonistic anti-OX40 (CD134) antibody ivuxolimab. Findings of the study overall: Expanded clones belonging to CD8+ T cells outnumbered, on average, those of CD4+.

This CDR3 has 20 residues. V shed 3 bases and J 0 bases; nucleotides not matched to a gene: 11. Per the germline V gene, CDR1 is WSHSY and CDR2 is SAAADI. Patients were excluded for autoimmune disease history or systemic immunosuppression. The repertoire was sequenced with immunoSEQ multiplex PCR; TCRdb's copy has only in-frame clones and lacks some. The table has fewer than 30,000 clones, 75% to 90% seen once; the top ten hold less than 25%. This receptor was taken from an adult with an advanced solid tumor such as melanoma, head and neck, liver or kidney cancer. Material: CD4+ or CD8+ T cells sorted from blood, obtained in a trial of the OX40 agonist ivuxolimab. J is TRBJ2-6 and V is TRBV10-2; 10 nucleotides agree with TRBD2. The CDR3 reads CASSDSILGTSVSGANVLTF. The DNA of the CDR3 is TGCGCCAGCAGTGACTCGATCCTTGGGACTAGCGTCTCTGGGGCCAACGTCCTGACTTTC.